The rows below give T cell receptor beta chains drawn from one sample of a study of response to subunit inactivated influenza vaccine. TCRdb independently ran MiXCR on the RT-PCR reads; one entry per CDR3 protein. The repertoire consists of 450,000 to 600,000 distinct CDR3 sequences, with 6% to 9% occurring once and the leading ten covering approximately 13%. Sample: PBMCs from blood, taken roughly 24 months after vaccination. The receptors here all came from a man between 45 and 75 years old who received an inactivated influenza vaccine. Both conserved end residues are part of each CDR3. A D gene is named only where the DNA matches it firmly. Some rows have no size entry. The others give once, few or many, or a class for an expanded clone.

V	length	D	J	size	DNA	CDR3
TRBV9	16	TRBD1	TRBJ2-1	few	TGTGCCAGCAGCGTAGGGGGGACAGGGGTATACAATGAGCAGTTCTTC	CASSVGGTGVYNEQFF
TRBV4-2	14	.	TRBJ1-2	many	TGTGCCAGCAGCCAAGGTACAGGGTTAGAGGGCTACACCTTC	CASSQGTGLEGYTF
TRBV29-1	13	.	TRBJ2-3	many	TGCAGCGTTGAAGTAGGGGGCACAGATACGCAGTATTTT	CSVEVGGTDTQYF
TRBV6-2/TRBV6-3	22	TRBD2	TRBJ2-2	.	TGTGCCAGCAGTTACTCGAGTATGTCTCGCGGGGGGCTAATCGCCAACACCGGGGAGCTGTTTTTT	CASSYSSMSRGGLIANTGELFF
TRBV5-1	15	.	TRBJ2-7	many	TGCGCCAGCAGCTTGGATCAGCGCGCTTCCTACGAGCAGTACTTC	CASSLDQRASYEQYF
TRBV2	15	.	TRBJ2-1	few	TGTGCCAGCAGTGAAGTAGGACAGTCCTACAATGAGCAGTTCTTC	CASSEVGQSYNEQFF
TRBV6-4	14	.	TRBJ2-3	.	TGTGCCAGCACCGGCAAAGGTCGCACAGATACGCAGTATTTT	CASTGKGRTDTQYF
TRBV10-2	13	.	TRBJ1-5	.	TGCGCCAGCACGGACATCCCCAATCAGCCCCAGCATTTT	CASTDIPNQPQHF
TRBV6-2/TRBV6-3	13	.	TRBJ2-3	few	TGTGCCAGCAGTTCTCCCGTTAAAGATACGCAGTATTTT	CASSSPVKDTQYF
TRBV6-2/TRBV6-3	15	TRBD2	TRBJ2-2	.	TGTGCCAGCAGCGGACTAGCGGGATACACCGGGGAGCTGTTTTTT	CASSGLAGYTGELFF
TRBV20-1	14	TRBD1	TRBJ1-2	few	TGCAGTGCCGCCGGGACAGGGCAGGGCTATGGCTACACCTTC	CSAAGTGQGYGYTF
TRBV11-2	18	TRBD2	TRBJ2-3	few	TGTGCCAGCAGCTCTCCTAGCGGGAGGGGAATTTGGACAGATACGCAGTATTTT	CASSSPSGRGIWTDTQYF
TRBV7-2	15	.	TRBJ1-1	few	TGTGCCAGCAGCTACACCGGGACTCTGGACACTGAAGCTTTCTTT	CASSYTGTLDTEAFF
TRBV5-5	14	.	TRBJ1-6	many	TGTGCCAGCAGCTTGGAGGGACAAAATTCACCCCTCCACTTT	CASSLEGQNSPLHF
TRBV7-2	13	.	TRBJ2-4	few	TGTGCCAGCAGCGTCGAGGGGGAGGGCATTCAGTACTTC	CASSVEGEGIQYF
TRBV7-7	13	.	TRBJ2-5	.	TGTGCTAGCAGCTTAGCCGACCAAGAGACCCAGTACTTC	CASSLADQETQYF
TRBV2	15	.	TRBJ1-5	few	TGTGCCAGCCATGGGGCCCGAAGTAGCAATCAGCCCCAGCATTTT	CASHGARSSNQPQHF
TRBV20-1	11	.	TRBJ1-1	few	TGCAGTGCTAGAGCAGCCCCTGAAGCTTTCTTT	CSARAAPEAFF
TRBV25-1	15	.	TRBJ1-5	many	TGTGCCAGCAGAGTATTTGGCAGGGAGGGGCAGCCCCAGCATTTT	CASRVFGREGQPQHF
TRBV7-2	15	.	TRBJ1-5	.	TGTGCCAGCAGCTTGTTTTCTAATAGCAATCAGCCCCAGCATTTT	CASSLFSNSNQPQHF
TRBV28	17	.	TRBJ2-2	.	TGTGCCAGCAGTTTATATGTCACAGGGTGGGGAACCGGGGAGCTGTTTTTT	CASSLYVTGWGTGELFF
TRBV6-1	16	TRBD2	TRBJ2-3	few	TGTGCCAGCAGTAAAGGACTAGCGGGGGATTCAGATACGCAGTATTTT	CASSKGLAGDSDTQYF
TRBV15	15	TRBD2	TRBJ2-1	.	TGTGCCACCAGCAGAGAAGTGGGAGGGAGCAATGAGCAGTTCTTC	CATSREVGGSNEQFF
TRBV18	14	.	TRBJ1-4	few	TGTGCCAGCTCACCACCCAGTGAGAATGAAAAACTGTTTTTT	CASSPPSENEKLFF
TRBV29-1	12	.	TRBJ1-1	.	TGCAGCGTTGATTCCGGTTACACTGAAGCTTTCTTT	CSVDSGYTEAFF
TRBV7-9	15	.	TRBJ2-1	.	TGTGCCAGCAGCTTTGGACGGCTAATGAGGAATGAGCAGTTCTTC	CASSFGRLMRNEQFF
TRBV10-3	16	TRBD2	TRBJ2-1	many	TGTGCCATCAGTGAGGGAGGCGGGGGCTCCTACAATGAGCAGTTCTTC	CAISEGGGGSYNEQFF
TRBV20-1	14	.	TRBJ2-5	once	TGCAGTGCTAGAGATTCAAGGCAGTCGGAGACCCAGTACTTC	CSARDSRQSETQYF
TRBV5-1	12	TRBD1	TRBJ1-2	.	TGCGCCAGCAGCCAGGGGACAGGGCATTCCACCTTC	CASSQGTGHSTF
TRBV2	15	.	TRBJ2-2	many	TGTGCCAGCAGTGATTTTGGGGCGTTCACCGGGGAGCTGTTTTTT	CASSDFGAFTGELFF
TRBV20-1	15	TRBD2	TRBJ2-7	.	TGCAGTGCTAGAGAGCCTAGCGGGAGTCTCTACGAGCAGTACTTC	CSAREPSGSLYEQYF
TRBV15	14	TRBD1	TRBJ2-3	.	TGTGCCACCAGCAGGCCGGGACAGGCGCTTACGCAGTATTTT	CATSRPGQALTQYF
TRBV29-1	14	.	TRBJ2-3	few	TGCAGCGTTGTCGGGGGCTCAAGGAGAGATACGCAGTATTTT	CSVVGGSRRDTQYF